A single sample gave rise to the 6 T cell receptor beta chains below, sequenced in a study of cytomegalovirus exposure and HLA in healthy donors. The method was immunoSEQ multiplex PCR; TCRdb's version includes in-frame clones alone and lacks a portion of them. The top ten clones hold 0.9% to 1% of a sample with some 290,000 clones, around 90% of them seen once. Material: PBMCs. Receptor source: a man in his thirties or forties in good health and CMV-seronegative.

The chain has TRBV5-1 and TRBJ2-2, with 8 bases matching TRBD1. With 3 bases clipped from V and 2 bases from J, the junction kept 6 bases outside the gene matches. CDR1 and CDR2 (germline): SGHRS, YFSETQ. This CDR3 is 16 amino acids long. The CDR3 DNA is TGCGCCAGCAGCTGGGGGACAGGACCCAACACCGGGGAGCTGTTTTTT. Translated, it gives CASSWGTGPNTGELFF.

V usage is TRBV5-1 and J usage is TRBJ1-1, with TRBD1 as a possible D gene (5 bases). The V end was cut by 1 base, the J end by 7 bases, with 14 bases between. Germline V gene data show CDR1 as SGHRS and CDR2 as YFSETQ. The CDR3 is 14 amino acids. The CDR3 loop is CASSLLGGGDEAFF. DNA for the CDR3: TGCGCCAGCAGCTTGTTAGGCGGGGGAGATGAAGCTTTCTTT.

This chain connects TRBV5-6 to TRBJ2-5; D is perhaps TRBD2 (5 bases). V was shortened by 2 bases and J by 3 bases, with 11 bases between the two germline ends. Germline V gene data show CDR1 as SGHDT and CDR2 as YYEEEE. The CDR3 runs 14 residues. This CDR3 reads CASSLLGQEETQYF. CDR3 nucleotides: TGTGCCAGCAGCTTACTAGGGCAAGAAGAGACCCAGTACTTC.

The V gene is TRBV12-5, the J gene TRBJ1-5; 9 nucleotides agree with TRBD1. Looked up from germline, CDR1 is LGHNT and CDR2 is FRNRAP. The CDR3 loop spans 15 amino acids. V gave up 5 bases and J gave up 6 bases; unmatched junction bases: 8. The DNA of the CDR3 is TGTGCTAGTGGTCCGGGACAGGGTACGGGTCAGCCCCAGCATTTT. It encodes CASGPGQGTGQPQHF.

The rearrangement joins TRBV5-1 to TRBJ2-2, with D maybe TRBD1 (6 bases). V lost 1 base and J lost 4, with 14 bases in between. CDR1 is SGHRS, CDR2 YFSETQ, per germline. This CDR3 region has 16 residues. CDR3 sequence reads: CASSLSVGAGTGELFF. CDR3 DNA: TGCGCCAGCAGCTTGAGTGTGGGGGCGGGCACCGGGGAGCTGTTTTTT.

The CDR3 DNA follows: TGTGCCAGCAGCGTAGTGTCAGGGCCGAACTATGGCTACACCTTC. This gives the protein CASSVVSGPNYGYTF. The gene calls are TRBV9 and TRBJ1-2; D perhaps matches TRBD1 (5 bases). V shed 0 bases and J shed 2 bases, with 11 bases lying between them. The CDR3 runs 15 residues. The germline gives CDR1 SGDLS, CDR2 YYNGEE.